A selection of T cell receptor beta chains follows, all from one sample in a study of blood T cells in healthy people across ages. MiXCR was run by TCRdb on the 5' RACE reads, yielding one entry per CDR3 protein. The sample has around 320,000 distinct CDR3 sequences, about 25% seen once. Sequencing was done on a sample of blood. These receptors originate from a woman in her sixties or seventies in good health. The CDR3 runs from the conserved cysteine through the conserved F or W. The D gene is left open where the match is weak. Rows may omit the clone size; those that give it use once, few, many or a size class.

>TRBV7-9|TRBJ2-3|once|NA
CASTPGSGTDTQYF
TGTGCCAGCACCCCGGGTTCTGGCACAGATACGCAGTATTTT
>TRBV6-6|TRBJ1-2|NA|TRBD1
CASLGQGVNGYTF
TGTGCCAGCCTGGGACAGGGGGTAAATGGCTACACCTTC
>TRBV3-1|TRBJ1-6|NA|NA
CASSQVEGGNSPLHF
TGTGCCAGCAGCCAAGTGGAAGGCGGGAATTCACCCCTCCACTTT
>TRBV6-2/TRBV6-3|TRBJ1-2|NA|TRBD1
CASSYLRGQGPQLYGYTF
TGTGCCAGCAGTTACCTGCGAGGACAGGGTCCCCAACTCTATGGCTACACCTTC
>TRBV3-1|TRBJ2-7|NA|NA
CASSPPQGYEQYF
TGTGCCAGCAGCCCCCCACAGGGCTACGAGCAGTACTTC
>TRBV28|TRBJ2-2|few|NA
CASSLSRSTGELFF
TGTGCCAGCAGCCTCTCTAGGTCCACCGGGGAGCTGTTTTTT
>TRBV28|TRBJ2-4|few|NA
CASTSGSLRYF
TGTGCCAGCACCTCAGGGTCATTGCGGTACTTC
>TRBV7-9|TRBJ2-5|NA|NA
CASSLFGSDKQYF
TGTGCCAGCAGCTTATTCGGGAGTGACAAGCAGTACTTC
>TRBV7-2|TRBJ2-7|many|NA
CASSDLGHYEQYF
TGTGCCAGCAGCGATCTTGGCCACTACGAGCAGTACTTC
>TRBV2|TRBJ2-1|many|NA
CASSERGASSYNEQFF
TGTGCCAGCAGTGAACGTGGGGCAAGCTCCTACAATGAGCAGTTCTTC
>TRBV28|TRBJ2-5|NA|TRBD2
CASSRAGLAGDRPQYF
TGTGCCAGCAGTCGTGCCGGACTAGCGGGAGATCGGCCCCAGTACTTC
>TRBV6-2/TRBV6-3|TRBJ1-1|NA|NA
CASSYFENTEAFF
TGTGCCAGCAGTTATTTCGAGAACACTGAAGCTTTCTTT
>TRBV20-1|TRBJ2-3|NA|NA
CSADSRSTDTQYF
TGCAGTGCTGACTCCCGGAGCACAGATACGCAGTATTTT
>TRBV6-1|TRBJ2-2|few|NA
CASRGISGQNTGELFF
TGTGCCAGCAGAGGAATCAGCGGGCAGAACACCGGGGAGCTGTTTTTT
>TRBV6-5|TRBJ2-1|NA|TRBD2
CASRTSGSNYNEQFF
TGTGCCAGCAGAACGAGCGGGAGTAACTACAATGAGCAGTTCTTC
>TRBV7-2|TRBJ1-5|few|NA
CASSLAGLENQPQHF
TGTGCCAGCAGCCTAGCGGGGCTGGAGAATCAGCCCCAGCATTTT
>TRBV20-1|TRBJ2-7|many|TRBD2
CSARERGTSGRSYEQYF
TGCAGTGCTAGAGAGCGGGGGACTAGCGGGAGGTCCTACGAGCAGTACTTC
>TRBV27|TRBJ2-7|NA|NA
CASSFSSYEQYF
TGTGCCAGCAGTTTCTCCTCCTACGAGCAGTACTTC
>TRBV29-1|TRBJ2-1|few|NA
CSVVPYLSYNEQFF
TGCAGCGTTGTTCCCTACCTCTCCTACAATGAGCAGTTCTTC
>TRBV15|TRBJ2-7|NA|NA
CATSSQGNEQYF
TGTGCCACCAGCAGCCAAGGGAACGAGCAGTACTTC
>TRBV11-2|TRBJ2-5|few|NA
CASSLVNEETHYF
TGTGCCAGCAGCTTAGTCAATGAAGAGACCCATTACTTC
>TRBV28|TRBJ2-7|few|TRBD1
CASSSGQVGIYEQYF
TGTGCCAGCAGTTCCGGACAGGTCGGAATCTACGAGCAGTACTTC
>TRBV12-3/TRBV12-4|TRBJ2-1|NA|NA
CASSSEGRFINEQFF
TGTGCCAGCAGCTCGGAGGGCCGGTTCATCAATGAGCAGTTCTTC
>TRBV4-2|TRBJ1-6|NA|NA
CASSEQVFNSPLHF
TGTGCCAGCAGCGAACAGGTTTTTAATTCACCCCTCCACTTT
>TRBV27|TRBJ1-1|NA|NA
CASIGRGRGAFF
TGTGCCAGCATCGGAAGAGGGAGAGGGGCTTTCTTT
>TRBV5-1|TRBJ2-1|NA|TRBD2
CANSGTTSGDYNEQFF
TGCGCCAACAGCGGTACTACTAGCGGGGACTACAATGAGCAGTTCTTC
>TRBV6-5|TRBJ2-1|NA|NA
CASSSPGRGSSYNEQFF
TGTGCCAGCAGTTCGCCCGGACGGGGCAGCTCCTACAATGAGCAGTTCTTC
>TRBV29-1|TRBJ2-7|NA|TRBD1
CSVTGQGYEQYF
TGCAGCGTTACGGGACAGGGCTACGAGCAGTACTTC
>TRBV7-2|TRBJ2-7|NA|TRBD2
CASSGIAGDYEQYF
TGTGCCAGCAGCGGTATAGCGGGAGACTACGAGCAGTACTTC
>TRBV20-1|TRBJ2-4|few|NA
CSARETGILAKNIQYF
TGCAGTGCTAGAGAAACAGGGATACTAGCCAAAAACATTCAGTACTTC
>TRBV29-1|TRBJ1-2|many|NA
CSVWTGHGYTF
TGCAGCGTTTGGACGGGCCATGGCTACACCTTC
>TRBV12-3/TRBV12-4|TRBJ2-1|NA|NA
CASTRGDYNEQFF
TGTGCCAGCACCCGAGGTGACTACAATGAGCAGTTCTTC
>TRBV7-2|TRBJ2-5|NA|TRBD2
CASSLDRTSGAFF
TGTGCCAGCAGCTTAGATAGGACTAGCGGAGCGTTCTTC
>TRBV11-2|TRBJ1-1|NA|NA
CASSLDNTEAFF
TGTGCCAGCAGCTTAGACAACACTGAAGCTTTCTTT
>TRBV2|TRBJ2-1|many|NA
CASSPYNEQFF
TGTGCCAGCAGTCCGTACAATGAGCAGTTCTTC
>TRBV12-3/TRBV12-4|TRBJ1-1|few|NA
CASTNTEAFF
TGTGCCAGCACAAACACTGAAGCTTTCTTT
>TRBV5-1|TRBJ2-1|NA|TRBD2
CASSLFSGSNEQFF
TGCGCCAGCAGCTTGTTTAGCGGGAGCAATGAGCAGTTCTTC
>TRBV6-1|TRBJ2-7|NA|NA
CASSTDIFSYEQYF
TGTGCCAGCAGTACAGACATTTTTTCCTACGAGCAGTACTTC